The 27 T cell receptor beta chains below all came from one sample that was sequenced in a study of blood T cell repertoires in COVID-19. Assay: immunoSEQ multiplex PCR; the TCRdb copy retains only in-frame clones and omits some. The sample consists of roughly 430,000 clones, 88% of them appearing once. The sample was PBMCs or T cells enriched from blood (not recorded which). The receptor set was obtained from a woman between 35 and 50 years old with acute COVID-19.

The rearrangement uses TRBV10-2 and TRBJ1-1; tentative D call: TRBD1 (5 bases). The germline V gene has CDR1 WSHSY and CDR2 SAAADI. The CDR3 contains 13 residues. The V and J ends lost 6 bases and 1 base respectively, with 9 bases between them. Written as DNA, the CDR3 is TGCGCCAGCAGGCGACAGACGAACACTGAAGCTTTCTTT. Protein: CASRRQTNTEAFF.

V usage is TRBV29-1 and J usage is TRBJ2-2; 8 bases fit TRBD1. V trimming: 0 bases; J trimming: 5 bases; junction bases outside the gene matches: 11. The V gene's germline CDR1 is SQVTM and CDR2 ANQGSEA. There are 17 residues in the CDR3. The CDR3 region has the DNA TGCAGCGTTGAAGATCCGTACAGGGGGGAAAAAACCGGGGAGCTGTTTTTT. This codes for CSVEDPYRGEKTGELFF.

The chain carries TRBV11-2 and TRBJ2-3, with 7 bases lining up with TRBD1. This CDR3 comprises 16 residues. The V gene end was trimmed by 4 bases and the J gene end by 2 bases; junction bases not matched to a gene: 9. Germline CDR1 reads SGHAT; CDR2 reads FQNNGV. CDR3 DNA: TGTGCCAGCAGCTCAGTGACAGGGCCCCACACAGATACGCAGTATTTT. As protein: CASSSVTGPHTDTQYF.

The CDR3 region is CATSRVTTNEKLFF. The CDR3 region has the DNA TGTGCCACCAGCAGAGTAACAACTAATGAAAAACTGTTTTTT. This chain joins TRBV15 and TRBJ1-4; D ambiguous. V lost 1 base and J lost 0, with 3 bases in between. Germline CDR1 is LNHNV and CDR2 is YYDKDF (reference sequence). The CDR3 length is 14 residues. The full variable domain, completed using reference TRBV15 and TRBJ1-4, is DAMVIQNPRYQVTQFGKPVTLSCSQTLNHNVMYWYQQKSSQAPKLLFHYYDKDFNNEADTPDNFQSRRPNTSFCFLDIRSPGLGDTAMYLCATSRVTTNEKLFFGSGTQLSVL.

The chain uses TRBV6-5 and TRBJ1-2; 7 bases map to TRBD1. With 6 bases clipped from V and 7 bases from J, the junction kept 11 bases outside the gene matches. This CDR3 has 14 residues. Per germline, CDR1 MNHEY and CDR2 SVGAGI. Here the CDR3 reads CASRPDRVGGGYTF. The CDR3 coding sequence is TGTGCCAGCAGGCCTGACAGGGTAGGGGGTGGCTACACCTTC.

The V call is TRBV25-1, the J call TRBJ2-5; D unclear. The CDR3 has 13 amino acids. Between the trimmed V and J ends, which lost 0 bases and 2 bases, there was a span of 4 bases. Germline lookup yields CDR1 MGHDK and CDR2 SYGVNS. The CDR3 region has the DNA TGTGCCAGCAGTGAATACGGGCAAGAGACCCAGTACTTC. Protein: CASSEYGQETQYF.

The chain joins TRBV29-1 to TRBJ2-7; TRBD1 matches 7 bases. This CDR3 comprises 11 residues. Looked up from germline, CDR1 is SQVTM and CDR2 is ANQGSEA. The V segment lost 4 bases and the J segment 6 bases; nucleotides outside the gene matches: 3. CDR3 sequence: CSVADRVEQYF. CDR3 DNA sequence: TGCAGCGTTGCCGACAGGGTCGAGCAGTACTTC.

This CDR3 reads CASRAGTAYEAFF. CDR3 DNA: TGTGCCAGCAGGGCCGGGACAGCCTATGAAGCTTTCTTT. The chain recombines TRBV6-5 with TRBJ1-1; TRBD1 aligns across 7 bases. CDR1 is MNHEY and CDR2 is SVGAGI in the germline V gene. V lost 6 bases, J lost 7 bases, and 8 bases stayed unmatched. The CDR3 has 13 residues.

The V gene is TRBV4-1, the J gene TRBJ2-7, with 7 bases aligning to TRBD1. The CDR3 consists of 14 residues. The germline CDR1 and CDR2 sequences are MGHRA and YSYEKL. J was trimmed by 2 bases and V by 1 base; bases with no gene match: 2. CDR3 DNA sequence: TGCGCCAGCAGCCAAGGGGACAGCGCCTACGAGCAGTACTTC. Its translation: CASSQGDSAYEQYF.

V and J are TRBV7-2 and TRBJ2-7, with 9 bases fitting TRBD1. Germline V gives CDR1 SGHTA, CDR2 FQGNSA. V was clipped by 5 bases and J by 7 bases; unmatched bases: 15. The CDR3 has 16 residues. The DNA of the CDR3 is TGTGCCAGCAGCCCAGCCCGGGGACAGGGCCCTTATGAGCAGTACTTC. Translating gives CASSPARGQGPYEQYF.

The genes are TRBV6-5 and TRBJ2-7; 8 bases align to TRBD1. In germline, CDR1 is MNHEY, CDR2 SVGAGI. This CDR3 is built from 13 residues. V shed 6 bases and J 4 bases; nucleotides not matched to a gene: 5. This CDR3 is CASRPGQAYEQYF. As DNA, the CDR3 is TGTGCCAGCAGACCGGGACAGGCATACGAGCAGTACTTC.

The chain couples TRBV7-9 to TRBJ2-2, with a tentative D call TRBD1 (5 bases). In germline, CDR1 is SEHNR, CDR2 FQNEAQ (reference sequence). The CDR3 extends over 15 amino acids. Trimming pared 2 bases from V and 5 bases from J, leaving 12 bases between. The CDR3 DNA is TGTGCCAGCAGCTTACCAGGGTGGGGTACCGGGGAGCTGTTTTTT. It yields the protein CASSLPGWGTGELFF.

The chain uses TRBV5-5 and TRBJ2-7, with TRBD1 identical over 9 bases. This CDR3 comprises 15 residues. V shed 5 bases, J shed 0 bases, and the junction held 6 bases outside the gene matches. Germline CDR1 and CDR2: SGHKS and YYEKEE (reference sequence). The CDR3 spells CASSSQGASSYEQYF. The CDR3 DNA reads TGTGCCAGCAGTTCACAGGGGGCCAGCTCCTACGAGCAGTACTTC.

This clone showed up just a few times. V gene TRBV2 combines with J gene TRBJ2-7, with 9 nucleotides matching TRBD1. Germline loops: CDR1 SNHLY, CDR2 FYNNEI. Unmatched junction bases numbered 7, after V lost 6 bases and J lost 4 bases. The CDR3 has 14 residues. In DNA form, the CDR3 reads TGTGCCAGCAGCGAGGACAGGGGAAAGTACGAGCAGTACTTC. This translates into CASSEDRGKYEQYF.

This chain links TRBV3-1 (or the pseudogene TRBV3-2) with TRBJ2-3, with 8 bases that match TRBD1. Germline CDR1 is LGHDT and CDR2 is YNNKEL (reference sequence). The junction had 6 bases not matched to a gene; V was cut back by 11 bases and J by 2 bases. The CDR3 contains 13 residues. CDR3 in amino acids: CAATGGNTDTQYF. The CDR3, as DNA: TGTGCCGCCACAGGGGGTAACACAGATACGCAGTATTTT.

The chain joins TRBV10-3 to TRBJ2-7; 10 positions match TRBD2. The CDR3 is 13 residues long. Per germline, CDR1 ENHRY and CDR2 SYGVKD. V trimming: 10 bases; J trimming: 0 bases; junction bases outside the gene matches: 3. The CDR3 reads CATSSGGSYEQYF. The CDR3 DNA sequence: TGTGCCACTTCTAGCGGGGGCTCCTACGAGCAGTACTTC.

The V call is TRBV5-1, the J call TRBJ1-3; D remains ambiguous. From germline, CDR1 is SGHRS and CDR2 YFSETQ. Trimming took 4 bases from V and 3 from J, leaving 2 bases between them. This CDR3 has 11 amino acids. CDR3 loop: CASSHGNTIYF. CDR3 nucleotides: TGCGCCAGCAGCCATGGAAACACCATATATTTT.

V gene TRBV2 combines with J gene TRBJ1-1; 10 bases are shared with TRBD1. Per germline, CDR1 SNHLY and CDR2 FYNNEI. V lost 10 bases to trimming and J lost 4 bases; unmatched junction nucleotides: 9. This CDR3 comprises 14 residues. The CDR3 reads CATCTGQGVTEAFF. CDR3 DNA: TGTGCCACGTGTACCGGACAGGGGGTCACTGAAGCTTTCTTT. Full variable domain (rest looked up from reference TRBV2 and TRBJ1-1): EPEVTQTPSHQVTQMGQEVILRCVPISNHLYFYWYRQILGQKVEFLVSFYNNEISEKSEIFDDQFSVERPDGSNFTLKIRSTKLEDSAMYFCATCTGQGVTEAFFGQGTRLTVV.

V gene TRBV14 combines with J gene TRBJ1-2; D ambiguous. The CDR3 runs to 14 residues. V dropped 0 bases and J dropped 3 bases, with 8 bases sitting between them. Germline V CDR1 and CDR2: SGHDN, FVKESK. CDR3 sequence (DNA): TGTGCCAGCAGCCAAGATTACGGAGACTATGGCTACACCTTC. Encoded protein: CASSQDYGDYGYTF.

This rearrangement joins TRBV19 to TRBJ1-2, with D maybe TRBD1 (6 bases). V lost 2 bases and J 0 bases, leaving 13 bases between the germline ends. CDR1 and CDR2 from the germline V gene are LNHDA and SQIVND (reference sequence). The CDR3 has 16 residues. The CDR3 loop reads CASSITPGQANYGYTF. The CDR3, as DNA: TGTGCCAGTAGTATAACCCCGGGACAAGCTAACTATGGCTACACCTTC.

This chain joins TRBV9 and TRBJ2-7, with TRBD2 matching 8 bases. The CDR3 totals 13 residues. Trimming removed 3 bases from V and 7 bases from J; junction bases left unmatched: 6. From germline, CDR1 is SGDLS and CDR2 YYNGEE. For the CDR3, the DNA is TGTGCCAGCAGCGAAGCGGGAGCTGGGGAGCAGTACTTC. Amino acid sequence: CASSEAGAGEQYF.

The V call is TRBV19, the J call TRBJ1-1; the D gene is possibly TRBD1 (5 bases). The CDR3 contains 14 residues. Germline V CDR1 and CDR2: LNHDA, SQIVND (reference sequence). V dropped 5 bases and J dropped 0 bases, with 10 bases sitting between them. As DNA, the CDR3 is TGTGCCAGTAGTTTAACAGGTATGAACACTGAAGCTTTCTTT. Translated: CASSLTGMNTEAFF.

The V and J genes are TRBV13 and TRBJ1-2, with 8 bases identical to TRBD1. Germline CDR1 PRHDT, CDR2 FYEKMQ (reference sequence). Unmatched junction bases numbered 13, after V lost 5 bases and J lost 5 bases. This CDR3 spans 16 amino acids. The CDR3 sequence: CASSGQGTRHPYGYTF. The CDR3 region has the DNA TGTGCCAGCAGCGGACAGGGAACCCGTCATCCTTATGGCTACACCTTC.

The chain has TRBV9 and TRBJ1-5; no reliable D call. Germline V gives CDR1 SGDLS, CDR2 YYNGEE. CDR3 length: 15 residues. With 0 bases removed from V and 5 bases from J, the gap between germline ends came to 12 bases. The CDR3: CASSVGVGGHQPQHF. The DNA for the CDR3 is TGTGCCAGCAGCGTAGGGGTGGGAGGGCATCAGCCCCAGCATTTT.

This clone was seen only a few times. The rearrangement joins TRBV5-5 to TRBJ1-5; TRBD1 matches at 7 bases. Germline V gives CDR1 SGHKS, CDR2 YYEKEE (reference sequence). The CDR3 contains 16 residues. Losses at the gene ends were 1 base for V and 6 bases for J; bases not matched to a gene: 10. CDR3 residues: CASSLLPQGGIQPQHF. The CDR3 DNA reads as TGTGCCAGCAGCTTGCTCCCGCAGGGGGGAATTCAGCCCCAGCATTTT. The variable domain in full, completed from reference TRBV5-5 and TRBJ1-5, reads DAGVTQSPTHLIKTRGQQVTLRCSPISGHKSVSWYQQVLGQGPQFIFQYYEKEERGRGNFPDRFSARQFPNYSSELNVNALLLGDSALYLCASSLLPQGGIQPQHFGDGTRLSIL.

This clone is a singleton in its sample. The V gene is TRBV3-1 (or the pseudogene TRBV3-2), the J gene TRBJ1-2; 7 bases match TRBD1. This CDR3 comprises 15 residues. Germline values: CDR1 LGHDT, CDR2 YNNKEL (reference sequence). Germline trimming cut 6 bases from V and 4 bases from J; bases unmatched to any gene: 11. Here the CDR3 reads CASSPNSGGSYGYTF. DNA of the CDR3: TGTGCCAGCAGTCCCAACTCAGGGGGGAGCTATGGCTACACCTTC.

The J gene is TRBJ2-7, the V gene TRBV5-1; D might be TRBD1 (6 bases). This CDR3 contains 15 residues. Trimming took 4 bases from V and 0 from J, leaving 14 bases between them. The germline V gene encodes CDR1 SGHRS and CDR2 YFSETQ. The CDR3 DNA is TGCGCCAGCAGCCAAATTACAGGGAGCTCCTACGAGCAGTACTTC. This encodes CASSQITGSSYEQYF. The full variable domain, with the rest looked up from reference TRBV5-1 and TRBJ2-7, is KAGVTQTPRYLIKTRGQQVTLSCSPISGHRSVSWYQQTPGQGLQFLFEYFSETQRNKGNFPGRFSGRQFSNSRSEMNVSTLELGDSALYLCASSQITGSSYEQYFGPGTRLTVT.